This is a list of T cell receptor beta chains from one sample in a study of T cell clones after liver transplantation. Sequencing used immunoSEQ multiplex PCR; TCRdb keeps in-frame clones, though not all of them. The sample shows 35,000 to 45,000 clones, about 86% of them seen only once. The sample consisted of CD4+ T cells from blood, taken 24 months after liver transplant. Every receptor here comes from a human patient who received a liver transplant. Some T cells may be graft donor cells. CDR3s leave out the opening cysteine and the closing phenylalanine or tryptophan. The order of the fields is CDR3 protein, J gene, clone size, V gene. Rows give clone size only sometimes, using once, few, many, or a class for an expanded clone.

ASTKRQGAEAF	TRBJ1-1	NA	TRBV6-5
ASSSQPNQPQH	TRBJ1-5	NA	TRBV28
ANQSARANQPQH	TRBJ1-5	NA	TRBV27
ASLAVSDTQY	TRBJ2-3	NA	TRBV6-1
ASSLRTGREKLF	TRBJ1-4	NA	TRBV9
ASGLDRRDTQY	TRBJ2-3	once	TRBV6-1
ASSMIQGASTEAF	TRBJ1-1	NA	TRBV5-4
ASSDFSGDNQPQH	TRBJ1-5	NA	TRBV25-1
ASSLGQNYGYT	TRBJ1-2	NA	TRBV5-8
ASSPLNTEAF	TRBJ1-1	NA	TRBV18
ASSPALGTVNTGELF	TRBJ2-2	few	TRBV18
ASVRTRQISGANVLT	TRBJ2-6	NA	TRBV12-5
ASQGTGPGTQY	TRBJ2-5	NA	TRBV19
ATSRDRGRNYGYT	TRBJ1-2	NA	TRBV15
ASSPGTRLF	TRBJ1-4	NA	TRBV5-8
ASSLDRFRTDTQY	TRBJ2-3	NA	TRBV5-1
ASSPLAGAGREQF	TRBJ2-1	NA	TRBV27
ASSLLPTTNEKLF	TRBJ1-4	NA	TRBV27
ASSLRDSYNSPLH	TRBJ1-6	NA	TRBV23-1
ASSIRKGTGGSEAF	TRBJ1-1	NA	TRBV19
ASSTGVNTEAF	TRBJ1-1	NA	TRBV5-1
ASSPGVRSGANVLT	TRBJ2-6	NA	TRBV7-3
ASTTEFRQVSNQPQH	TRBJ1-5	NA	TRBV19
ASSYLTGGRPDGYT	TRBJ1-2	NA	TRBV6-5
ATSREAPGLGWEQY	TRBJ2-7	NA	TRBV15
ASSKTVATNEKLF	TRBJ1-4	NA	TRBV7-9
ASRATGTGIVGYT	TRBJ1-2	NA	TRBV6-6
ASSVAGARTDTQY	TRBJ2-3	NA	TRBV5-1
AWNNPNTEAF	TRBJ1-1	NA	TRBV30
ASSLVSDRPNYGYT	TRBJ1-2	NA	TRBV7-2
ASRRMGAWETQY	TRBJ2-5	few	TRBV6-1
ASSPRDTGYEQY	TRBJ2-7	NA	TRBV19
ASSLESSTGELF	TRBJ2-2	once	TRBV11-3
ASSLVGQVGTQY	TRBJ2-3	NA	TRBV7-2
SVEGQSEAF	TRBJ1-1	NA	TRBV29-1
ASSHLGAGNIETQY	TRBJ2-5	NA	TRBV7-9
ASSQDRAVSGNTIY	TRBJ1-3	NA	TRBV14
SARPRVTQY	TRBJ2-3	NA	TRBV20-1
ASNPGGDRGSPLH	TRBJ1-6	NA	TRBV19
ASSYRHHLRDSNQPQH	TRBJ1-5	NA	TRBV2
ASSLRRAGGTDIQY	TRBJ2-4	NA	TRBV4-1